This TCR beta chain was retrieved from a study of Ad26.COV2.S vaccination and SARS-CoV-2 variants. Turning to the study itself: Into the muscle, Ad26.COV2.S was dosed once or twice, 56 days apart.

Points on this clone: Its antigen is not identified.

This table comes from immunoSEQ multiplex PCR, and its TCRdb copy is limited to in-frame clones, with some not included. The sample carries about 280,000 clones, 70% to 90% recorded once. The treatment denotes: around 19 received Ad26.COV2.S at low or high dose, single or two shots; roughly five received placebo; per-sample allocation not given. On day 63 after the first injection, vaccine and placebo recipients gave samples. The study, taken as a whole, reports: Breadth, reportedly substantial, characterized the spike-specific CD8+ and CD4+ T cell responses after vaccination.

The clonotype was recovered from a person between 18 and 65 years old who received the Ad26.COV2.S COVID-19 vaccine or a placebo. The sequences come from peripheral blood, collected in a trial of Ad26.COV2.S vaccine versus placebo.

For the CDR3, the DNA is TGTGCCAGCAGCTTCTGGGGACCTCCTTCTACCGGGGAGCTGTTTTTT. It encodes CASSFWGPPSTGELFF. The gene calls are TRBV27 and TRBJ2-2; D may be TRBD1 or TRBD2 (5 bases each). This CDR3 has 16 amino acids. Germline V gives CDR1 MNHEY, CDR2 SMNVEV (reference sequence). Trimming removed 6 bases at V and 5 bases at J, with 19 bases between.